The rows below give T cell receptor beta chains drawn from one sample of a study of lymphopenia after photon versus proton radiotherapy. Data came from immunoSEQ multiplex PCR; TCRdb stores just in-frame clones and leaves some out. The sample includes fewer than 20,000 clones, 92% of them seen just once. The source was peripheral blood, collected from a patient treated with photon-based radiotherapy. The receptors shown here come from a woman aged 40 to 50 with cholangiocarcinoma. Each CDR3 is given with its conserved first and last residue. Fields, in order: V gene, clone size, D gene, J gene, CDR3 DNA, CDR3 protein. The D gene is left open where the match is weak. The size entry is marked missing in some rows and otherwise reads once, few, many or a size class.

TRBV10-3,once,TRBD1,TRBJ1-2,TGTGCCATCAGTGAGTCCAGACAGGGGACTGACTATGGCTACACCTTC,CAISESRQGTDYGYTF
TRBV6-6,-,-,TRBJ1-5,TGTGCCAGCCTTTTGAGGGAGATTAGCAATCAGCCCCAGCATTTT,CASLLREISNQPQHF
TRBV6-5,-,TRBD1,TRBJ1-1,TGTGCCAGCAGTTACCCGACAGGGGGACGCATCGAAGCTTTCTTT,CASSYPTGGRIEAFF
TRBV2,-,TRBD2,TRBJ2-7,TGTGCCAGCAGAGCGACTAGCGGCGGCGAGCAGTACTTC,CASRATSGGEQYF
TRBV2,-,-,TRBJ1-5,TGTGCCAGCAGTGAGGCCCTTGCGAGCAATCAGCCCCAGCATTTT,CASSEALASNQPQHF
TRBV6-5,-,TRBD1,TRBJ1-1,TGTGCCAGCAGTCCCCTTAAACAGGGGTCGGCTGAAGCTTTCTTT,CASSPLKQGSAEAFF
TRBV23-1,few,TRBD1,TRBJ2-7,TGCGCCAGCATAAGACAGGGCTACGAGCAGTACTTC,CASIRQGYEQYF
TRBV28,-,-,TRBJ2-1,TGTGCCAGCAGTACCTCCAACAGGGGCGCCGGGGGCGGGAGATTCGAGTTCTTC,CASSTSNRGAGGGRFEFF
TRBV5-1,-,-,TRBJ2-1,TGCGCCAGCTCAGGGGTTTGGCCCAATGAGCAGTTCTTC,CASSGVWPNEQFF
TRBV28,-,-,TRBJ1-1,TGTGCCAGCAGTTTTGTCCGGGCGCTTGATCCGGGAGAGGCTTTCTTT,CASSFVRALDPGEAFF
TRBV7-3,-,TRBD1,TRBJ1-1,TGTGCCAGCAGCTCGACAGGGTTGGACACTGAAGCTTTCTTT,CASSSTGLDTEAFF
TRBV5-1,-,-,TRBJ1-1,TGCGCCAGCAGCTTGGGGGCAGGGCCCACTGAAGCTTTCTTT,CASSLGAGPTEAFF
TRBV2,-,TRBD1,TRBJ1-6,TGTGCCAGCAGTGTAGGGACAGGGGACTTTGTCACCCCCCTCCACTTT,CASSVGTGDFVTPLHF
TRBV19,-,TRBD2,TRBJ2-3,TGTGCCAGCCGGGGCGGGGGAGATACGCAGTATTTT,CASRGGGDTQYF
TRBV10-3,-,-,TRBJ2-2,TGTGCCATCAGCCAAGATGGCGGGCTGTTTTTT,CAISQDGGLFF
TRBV4-1,-,-,TRBJ1-2,TGCGCCAGCAGCCAAGAAGACAGACGGAGCTACACCTTC,CASSQEDRRSYTF
TRBV19,-,-,TRBJ2-1,TGTGCCAGTAAGTCGGGCTACAATGAGCAGTTCTTC,CASKSGYNEQFF
TRBV7-3,-,-,TRBJ1-1,TGTGCCAGCAGCTTATCGGGCAGCACTGAAGCTTTCTTT,CASSLSGSTEAFF
TRBV15,-,-,TRBJ2-7,TGTGCCACCAGCAGAGGTGCCGGCGGCACCTACGAGCAGTACTTC,CATSRGAGGTYEQYF
TRBV28,-,TRBD1,TRBJ2-7,TGTGCCAGCAGTCGGACAGGGGGCGTCTCCTACGAGCAGTACTTC,CASSRTGGVSYEQYF
TRBV13,-,-,TRBJ2-7,TGTGCCAGCAGCTTAGCCTCATTTCAGTGGCAGTACTTC,CASSLASFQWQYF
TRBV5-1,-,-,TRBJ1-1,TGCGCCAGCAGTTTGTCAGAGAACACTGAAGCTTTCTTT,CASSLSENTEAFF
TRBV14,-,-,TRBJ1-6,TGTGCCAGCAGCCAAGATCAGGGACATCTCTATTCACCCCTCCACTTT,CASSQDQGHLYSPLHF
TRBV30,-,-,TRBJ2-1,TGTGCCTGGAGTGTTGGTGCGGATCTTGGCTCCTACAATGAGCAGTTCTTC,CAWSVGADLGSYNEQFF
TRBV29-1,-,-,TRBJ1-2,TGCAGCGTCCAGGAGGCCTATGGCTACACCTTC,CSVQEAYGYTF
TRBV10-2,-,-,TRBJ1-5,TGCGCCAGCAGTGAGTCGGGCGGTCAAAGCAATCAGCCCCAGCATTTT,CASSESGGQSNQPQHF
TRBV7-3,-,-,TRBJ2-1,TGTGCCAGCAGCTCATACGCCTCATACGGGGAGCAGTTCTTC,CASSSYASYGEQFF
TRBV9,-,-,TRBJ2-2,TGTGCCAGCAGCAAGTGGGTGGCTTTGGGGGCCCAATCGGGTGGGGAGCTGTTTTTT,CASSKWVALGAQSGGELFF
TRBV7-6,-,TRBD1,TRBJ1-6,TGTGCCAGCAGCTCACGACAGGGTGGTTCACCCCTCCACTTT,CASSSRQGGSPLHF
TRBV2,-,-,TRBJ1-1,TGTGCCAGCGAGGGTAGATGGGGGGGCGACACTGAAGCTTTCTTT,CASEGRWGGDTEAFF
TRBV7-3,-,-,TRBJ2-2,TGTGCCAGCAGCTTACAGAGCCCAGCCGGGGAGCTGTTTTTT,CASSLQSPAGELFF
TRBV4-2,-,-,TRBJ2-1,TGTGCCAGCAGCCAAGGGACCGCCCTCAATGAGCAGTTCTTC,CASSQGTALNEQFF
TRBV4-2,-,TRBD1,TRBJ1-2,TGTGCCAGCAGCCAAGATGTAACAGGGGGAACCAACTATGGCTACACCTTC,CASSQDVTGGTNYGYTF
TRBV9,once,-,TRBJ2-6,TGTGCCAGCGGAAGGTTAAGCTCTGGGGCCAACGTCCTGACTTTC,CASGRLSSGANVLTF
TRBV11-2,-,-,TRBJ1-1,TGTGCCAGCAGCTTAGGAAGGGACCCTGAAGCTTTCTTT,CASSLGRDPEAFF
TRBV19,-,-,TRBJ2-3,TGTGCCAGTAGAGACCCAAATCAGGTGTATACGCAGTATTTT,CASRDPNQVYTQYF